Below are 12 T cell receptor beta chains sequenced from a single sample in a study of T cell responses to AZD1222 COVID-19 vaccine. Sequencing was performed with immunoSEQ multiplex PCR; in TCRdb, only in-frame clones are kept and a portion is missing. This sample has about 120,000 clones, with about 90% found just once. Sequenced here: peripheral blood, sampled on day 0 of AZD1222 vaccination. The receptors derive from an adult in good health.

This clone was seen a few times. Within the sample, other DNA sequences also encode this same CDR3. The chain employs TRBV7-3 and TRBJ2-1; D uncertain. There are 15 residues in the CDR3. V lost 2 bases and J 0 bases, leaving 8 bases between the germline ends. The germline V gene has CDR1 SGHTA and CDR2 FQGTGA. CDR3 loop: CASSLGPSSYNEQFF. The CDR3 nucleotides are TGTGCCAGCAGCTTAGGCCCAAGCTCCTACAATGAGCAGTTCTTC.

This chain connects TRBV5-1 to TRBJ2-1, with 7 bases that match TRBD1. Germline loops: CDR1 SGHRS, CDR2 YFSETQ. The CDR3 sequence is 13 residues long. V shed 0 bases and J 7 bases; nucleotides not matched to a gene: 1. The CDR3 coding sequence is TGCGCCAGCAGCTTGGGACAGGGAAATGAGCAGTTCTTC. Residues: CASSLGQGNEQFF.

The chain is built from TRBV2 and TRBJ2-1; D is ambiguous. There are 13 residues in the CDR3. With 8 bases removed from V and 3 bases from J, the gap between germline ends came to 11 bases. CDR1 and CDR2 (germline): SNHLY, FYNNEI. The DNA for the CDR3 is TGTGCCAGCGAGAATAGCAACTACAATGAGCAGTTCTTC. Its protein product is CASENSNYNEQFF.

The sample holds a few counts of this clone. The chain employs TRBV19 and TRBJ1-5, with D possibly being TRBD1 (6 bases). The V gene lost 9 bases and the J gene lost 4 bases, with 13 bases spanning the gap. Germline CDR1 reads LNHDA; CDR2 reads SQIVND (reference sequence). This CDR3 has 13 amino acids. CDR3 protein: CASVYRDNQPQHF. The CDR3 region has the DNA TGTGCCAGCGTCTACAGGGATAATCAGCCCCAGCATTTT.

This chain joins TRBV9 and TRBJ1-1, with D uncertain. The CDR3 is 15 amino acids. Deletions cut 0 bases from V and 5 bases from J, with 14 bases between. CDR1 SGDLS and CDR2 YYNGEE come from the germline V gene. CDR3 in DNA: TGTGCCAGCAGCGTAGGGGAGGGCTTTAAGACTGAAGCTTTCTTT. Encoded protein: CASSVGEGFKTEAFF.

V usage is TRBV5-5 and J usage is TRBJ1-4, with unresolved D. The CDR3 is made up of 14 amino acids. Deletions cut 3 bases from V and 0 bases from J, with 6 bases between. The germline V gene encodes CDR1 SGHKS and CDR2 YYEKEE (reference sequence). CDR3 sequence reads: CASSSDATNEKLFF. The CDR3 DNA follows: TGTGCCAGCAGCTCGGATGCAACTAATGAAAAACTGTTTTTT. Full variable domain (rest looked up from reference TRBV5-5 and TRBJ1-4): DAGVTQSPTHLIKTRGQQVTLRCSPISGHKSVSWYQQVLGQGPQFIFQYYEKEERGRGNFPDRFSARQFPNYSSELNVNALLLGDSALYLCASSSDATNEKLFFGSGTQLSVL.

This chain joins TRBV10-1 and TRBJ2-2; D perhaps matches TRBD2 (7 bases). The germline gives CDR1 WNHNN, CDR2 SYGVQD (reference sequence). The CDR3 is 16 amino acids. V was pared by 2 bases and J by 3 bases, with 13 bases between. CDR3 region: CASSEEGGPDTGELFF. CDR3 DNA sequence: TGCGCCAGCAGTGAGGAGGGGGGGCCGGACACCGGGGAGCTGTTTTTT.

The V call is TRBV9, the J call TRBJ2-1; D call uncertain. V was cut by 0 bases and J by 11 bases, with 12 bases left in between. The CDR3 totals 13 residues. Germline CDR1 and CDR2: SGDLS and YYNGEE. The CDR3 DNA reads as TGTGCCAGCAGCGTAGTCGGGCAGAGGAAGCAGTTCTTC. It translates to CASSVVGQRKQFF.

This chain joins TRBV24-1 and TRBJ2-3; D perhaps matches TRBD2 (5 bases). Germline CDR1 KGHDR, CDR2 SFDVKD. With 0 bases removed from V and 2 bases from J, the gap between germline ends came to 8 bases. The CDR3 is 15 residues long. The chain's CDR3 is CATSDLEGTTDTQYF. CDR3 nucleotide sequence: TGTGCCACCAGTGATTTGGAGGGTACCACAGATACGCAGTATTTT.

This sequence joins TRBV5-1 and TRBJ2-5; either TRBD1 or TRBD2 may fit D (6 bases each). Trimming stripped 0 bases from V and 4 bases from J, with 13 bases between. CDR3 length equals 15 residues. Germline-derived CDR1 and CDR2 are SGHRS and YFSETQ. Here the CDR3 reads CASSLGRGVGETQYF. Written as DNA, the CDR3 is TGCGCCAGCAGCTTGGGAAGGGGGGTCGGAGAGACCCAGTACTTC.

The chain employs TRBV28 and TRBJ1-2; unclear D gene. The CDR3 is 14 amino acids. Trimming removed 10 bases at V and 0 bases at J, with 15 bases between. CDR1 and CDR2 from the germline V gene are MDHEN and SYDVKM. DNA of the CDR3: TGTGCCACCCTGGGTACGGCAGCTAACTATGGCTACACCTTC. It encodes CATLGTAANYGYTF.

The chain uses TRBV9 and TRBJ2-1; the D gene is possibly TRBD2 (5 bases). Germline loops: CDR1 SGDLS, CDR2 YYNGEE. There are 16 residues in the CDR3. Deletions cut 0 bases from V and 5 bases from J, with 15 bases between. The CDR3 is CASSVGQRTGNNEQFF. The CDR3 DNA reads as TGTGCCAGCAGCGTAGGGCAGAGGACGGGAAACAATGAGCAGTTCTTC.